This passage covers 12 T cell receptor beta chains from one sample sequenced in a study of T cell repertoires and HLA-DP antigens. Antigens for these TCRs are unknown. Profiling relied on immunoSEQ multiplex PCR, and the TCRdb table lists in-frame clones only, not all of them. The sample shows approximately 89,000 clones, approximately 89% of them seen only once. Input material: CD4+ T cells from PBMCs. The source is a man aged 50-59 years in good health and CMV-seronegative.

This chain connects TRBV5-1 to TRBJ2-1, with TRBD2 identical over 10 bases. Trimming removed 0 bases from V and 7 bases from J; junction bases left unmatched: 4. The length of the CDR3 is 15 residues. Germline V gene data show CDR1 as SGHRS and CDR2 as YFSETQ. The CDR3, as DNA: TGCGCCAGCAGCTTGGCTGCTAGCGGGAGTAATGAGCAGTTCTTC. Translated, it gives CASSLAASGSNEQFF.

The rearrangement joins TRBV9 to TRBJ2-3; tentatively, D is TRBD2 (6 bases). The CDR3 is 16 amino acids. V was clipped by 0 bases and J by 2 bases, with 13 bases between them. Per the germline V gene, CDR1 is SGDLS and CDR2 is YYNGEE. CDR3 loop: CASSVEAGKYTDTQYF. The CDR3 region has the DNA TGTGCCAGCAGCGTAGAGGCGGGGAAATACACAGATACGCAGTATTTT. Together with reference TRBV9 and TRBJ2-3, the CDR3 gives the full variable domain: DSGVTQTPKHLITATGQRVTLRCSPRSGDLSVYWYQQSLDQGLQFLIQYYNGEERAKGNILERFSAQQFPDLHSELNLSSLELGDSALYFCASSVEAGKYTDTQYFGPGTRLTVL.

The chain carries TRBV7-8 and TRBJ2-2, with 7 bases identical to TRBD1. CDR3 length: 15 amino acids. The V segment lost 5 bases and the J segment 4 bases; nucleotides outside the gene matches: 7. Germline V gene lookup returns CDR1 SGHVS and CDR2 FQNEAQ. CDR3 DNA sequence: TGTGCCAGCAGCCCCGACAGGGTGACCACCGGGGAGCTGTTTTTT. Protein product: CASSPDRVTTGELFF. The full variable domain, rest sourced from reference TRBV7-8 and TRBJ2-2, is GAGVSQSPRYKVAKRGQDVALRCDPISGHVSLFWYQQALGQGPEFLTYFQNEAQLDKSGLPSDRFFAERPEGSVSTLKIQRTQQEDSAVYLCASSPDRVTTGELFFGEGSRLTVL.

Written as DNA, the CDR3 is TGCGCCAGCAGCACGGACAGGGTCTATGGCTACACCTTC. Protein product: CASSTDRVYGYTF. This sequence joins TRBV5-1 and TRBJ1-2, with TRBD1 identical over 8 bases. This CDR3 is built from 13 residues. Looked up from germline, CDR1 is SGHRS and CDR2 is YFSETQ. The V segment lost 4 bases and the J segment 4 bases; nucleotides outside the gene matches: 3. Using reference TRBV5-1 and TRBJ1-2 for the parts outside the CDR3, the full variable domain is KAGVTQTPRYLIKTRGQQVTLSCSPISGHRSVSWYQQTPGQGLQFLFEYFSETQRNKGNFPGRFSGRQFSNSRSEMNVSTLELGDSALYLCASSTDRVYGYTFGSGTRLTVV.

In its sample, this clone was seen once. The chain employs TRBV28 and TRBJ2-7; D perhaps matches TRBD1 (6 bases). This CDR3 region has 15 residues. The germline V gene has CDR1 MDHEN and CDR2 SYDVKM. V shed 6 bases and J shed 3 bases, with 18 bases lying between them. CDR3 region: CASSPSYRAIYEQYF. CDR3 DNA: TGTGCCAGCAGCCCATCCTACAGGGCTATCTACGAGCAGTACTTC.

The chain uses TRBV10-2 and TRBJ1-5, with D perhaps TRBD1 (5 bases). The germline CDR1 and CDR2 sequences are WSHSY and SAAADI. This CDR3 spans 13 amino acids. The germline V and J ends were trimmed by 6 bases and 6 bases, with 12 bases remaining between them. The CDR3: CASRAWGGQPQHF. The CDR3 DNA sequence: TGCGCCAGCAGGGCCTGGGGGGGTCAGCCCCAGCATTTT.

This chain connects TRBV7-2 to TRBJ2-3; 7 nucleotides match TRBD1. The CDR3 runs to 15 residues. Germline CDR1 and CDR2: SGHTA and FQGNSA. The ends lost 3 bases at V and 6 bases at J; junction bases unmatched: 9. CDR3 bases: TGTGCCAGCAGCTTTAACAGGGGAAGAACTGATACGCAGTATTTT. This codes for CASSFNRGRTDTQYF.

The chain employs TRBV5-1 and TRBJ2-1, with D unclear. The CDR3 is 16 residues long. Germline loops: CDR1 SGHRS, CDR2 YFSETQ. V dropped 3 bases and J dropped 9 bases, with 22 bases sitting between them. The CDR3: CASSSKAESLGGEQFF. The CDR3 coding sequence is TGCGCCAGCAGCTCTAAGGCGGAGAGCCTCGGCGGTGAGCAGTTCTTC.

V usage is TRBV5-4 and J usage is TRBJ2-5; D unresolved. Trimming took 2 bases from V and 4 from J, leaving 15 bases between them. The germline V gene has CDR1 SGHNT and CDR2 YYREEE (reference sequence). This CDR3 has 15 residues. The CDR3 protein is CASSFNPTPPETQYF. The DNA for the CDR3 is TGTGCCAGCAGCTTCAACCCGACTCCCCCAGAGACCCAGTACTTC.

This sequence joins TRBV5-4 and TRBJ1-3; D may be TRBD1 (5 bases). This CDR3 region has 16 residues. Trimming stripped 5 bases from V and 0 bases from J, with 15 bases between. Germline CDR1 is SGHNT and CDR2 is YYREEE (reference sequence). CDR3 DNA: TGTGCCAGCAGGGAAACGGGACGGAACTCTGGAAACACCATATATTTT. It yields the protein CASRETGRNSGNTIYF.

The CDR3 DNA reads as TGTGCCATCGGGAGGACGGCTAACACTGAAGCTTTCTTT. Its translation is CAIGRTANTEAFF. The V call is TRBV10-3, the J call TRBJ1-1; no reliable D call. The CDR3 extends over 13 amino acids. Germline V gene lookup returns CDR1 ENHRY and CDR2 SYGVKD. Trimming removed 8 bases from V and 2 bases from J, with 12 bases in between.

This clone is a singleton in its sample. This chain links TRBV7-2 with TRBJ1-1, with no clear D. The CDR3 runs 15 residues. The germline V gene has CDR1 SGHTA and CDR2 FQGNSA. The V end lost 0 bases, the J end lost 0 bases, and 8 bases lay between the germline ends. This CDR3 reads CASSLARTVNTEAFF. The CDR3 DNA follows: TGTGCCAGCAGCTTAGCCCGAACTGTGAACACTGAAGCTTTCTTT.